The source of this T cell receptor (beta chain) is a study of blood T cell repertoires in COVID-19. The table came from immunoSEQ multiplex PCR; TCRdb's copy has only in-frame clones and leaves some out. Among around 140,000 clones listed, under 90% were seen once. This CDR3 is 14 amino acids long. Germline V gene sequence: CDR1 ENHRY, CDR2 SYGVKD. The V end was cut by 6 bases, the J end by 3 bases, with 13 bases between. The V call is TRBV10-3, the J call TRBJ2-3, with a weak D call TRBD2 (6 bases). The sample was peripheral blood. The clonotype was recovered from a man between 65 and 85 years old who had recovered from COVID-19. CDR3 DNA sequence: TGTGCCATCAGCGGGGAGGTGGGGACAGATACGCAGTATTTT. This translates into CAISGEVGTDTQYF.